This paragraph covers one TCR beta chain sequence. What it binds is unknown. The UMIs carried a 6-nucleotide sample barcode, and they were added by template switching. Two nested PCRs, approximately 16 and 10 cycles, amplified TCRalpha and TCRbeta cDNA. One entry per CDR3 protein, without DNA, is what TCRdb gives after re-calling the 5' RACE reads. The sample is made up of just over 300,000 distinct CDR3 sequences, and the top ten hold more than 4.5% of it. The data were taken from a study of monozygotic twins with inflammatory bowel disease. CDR1 is SGHNT and CDR2 is YYREEE in the germline V gene (reference sequence). The CDR3 consists of 16 residues. General study points: Patients received differing immunosuppressive treatments, which may have added variability to their repertoires. IBD patients shared fewer clonotypes with others than healthy twins, especially with disease activity.

The source material was blood. The clonotype originates from a human donor with ulcerative colitis or Crohn's disease, or a healthy co-twin of an affected twin (not recorded which). The V call is TRBV5-4, the J call TRBJ2-1; without DNA, the TCRdb call of TRBD1 cannot be checked. The CDR3 loop is CASSLDPGFNIHEQFF.